Following are 27 T cell receptor beta chains from one sample sequenced in a study of T cells in Graves' hyperthyroidism and ophthalmopathy. Amplification of TCR beta CDR3 regions was performed using RNA transcripts as template. The HTBI primer set was used in a first-round RT-PCR of the TCR CDR3. Via MiXCR, TCRdb re-called the multiplex PCR reads, giving one row per CDR3 protein. The sample contains roughly 650,000 distinct CDR3 sequences, about a sixth of which appear only once. Material for sequencing was blood. The receptors come from a woman aged 40-49 years with Graves' ophthalmopathy.

About this clonotype itself: One base away lies a much larger clone, so this may be a sequencing read error. V usage is TRBV2 and J usage is TRBJ2-1, with TRBD2 as a possible D gene (6 bases). Per germline, CDR1 SNHLY and CDR2 FYNNEI. The ends were cut back, 6 bases at V and 15 bases at J, with 21 bases in the middle. This CDR3 contains 13 residues. Written as DNA, the CDR3 is TGTGCCAGCAGCGCCAATCCGGGAGAGACCGGGTTCTTC. Translated, it gives CASSANPGETGFF. The whole variable domain, filled in from reference TRBV2 and TRBJ2-1, reads EPEVTQTPSHQVTQMGQEVILRCVPISNHLYFYWYRQILGQKVEFLVSFYNNEISEKSEIFDDQFSVERPDGSNFTLKIRSTKLEDSAMYFCASSANPGETGFFGPGTRLTVL.

The chain joins TRBV19 to TRBJ2-7; TRBD2 matches 7 bases. The trim removed 3 bases at V and 7 bases at J, leaving 9 bases unmatched. The CDR3 is made up of 14 amino acids. CDR1 and CDR2 (germline): LNHDA, SQIVND (reference sequence). In DNA form, the CDR3 reads TGTGCCAGTAGTATCGCCGGGGGGTCAGGAGAGCAGTACTTC. Translated, it gives CASSIAGGSGEQYF.

The gene calls are TRBV6-2 or TRBV6-3 and TRBJ1-2, with D unresolved. The CDR3 runs to 14 residues. Germline V lookup: CDR1 MNHEY, CDR2 SVGEGT. V lost 6 bases to trimming and J lost 6 bases, with 17 bases between them. The CDR3 coding sequence is TGTGCCAGCAGCTCGGTTATTCGTTCGCATGGCTACACCTTC. Translation gives CASSSVIRSHGYTF.

This clonotype was counted between two and nine times. This chain uses TRBV19 with TRBJ1-1; TRBD1 is a possible D gene (5 bases). The CDR3 is 18 residues long. Trimming left V 3 bases short and J 4 bases short, with 24 bases between. CDR1 and CDR2 (germline): LNHDA, SQIVND (reference sequence). CDR3 DNA: TGTGCCAGTAGTATCCCTACCTCTACATCCGGGACCCTCACTGAAGCTTTCTTT. It specifies CASSIPTSTSGTLTEAFF.

This clonotype was recorded many times. V usage is TRBV5-5 and J usage is TRBJ2-3; tentatively, D is TRBD2 (5 bases). V lost 0 bases and J 2 bases, leaving 13 bases between the germline ends. The CDR3 has 16 residues. Germline V gene sequence: CDR1 SGHKS, CDR2 YYEKEE (reference sequence). CDR3: CASSLAFAGYTDTQYF. DNA for the CDR3: TGTGCCAGCAGCTTGGCCTTTGCGGGTTACACAGATACGCAGTATTTT.

Ten or more counts support this clonotype. The chain uses TRBV11-2 and TRBJ2-1; D gene ambiguous. Trimming shortened V by 7 bases and J by 2 bases, and 18 bases separated the two germline ends. The CDR3 spans 16 residues. Looked up from germline, CDR1 is SGHAT and CDR2 is FQNNGV. CDR3 protein: CASTRTPYLAYNEQFF. The CDR3 bases are TGTGCCAGCACCCGGACCCCCTATCTGGCCTACAATGAGCAGTTCTTC.

This clonotype was seen more than once but under ten times. This chain joins TRBV20-1 and TRBJ1-4; no definite D call. The CDR3 is 15 residues long. Trimming took off 1 base at V and 2 bases at J, with 11 bases between the two ends. CDR1 is DFQATT, CDR2 SNEGSKA, per germline (reference sequence). The CDR3 spells CSARGPGSTNEKLFF. As DNA, the CDR3 is TGCAGTGCTAGAGGCCCGGGGTCCACTAATGAAAAACTGTTTTTT.

The chain joins TRBV10-1 to TRBJ2-2; D is tentatively TRBD1 or TRBD2 (5 bases each). CDR3 length: 14 amino acids. Germline V gene data show CDR1 as WNHNN and CDR2 as SYGVQD (reference sequence). V dropped 7 bases and J dropped 7 bases, with 16 bases sitting between them. The CDR3 here is CASTTGTFGGELFF. In DNA, the CDR3 is TGCGCCAGCACCACCGGGACCTTCGGCGGGGAGCTGTTTTTT.

The chain links TRBV28 to TRBJ1-2; D is perhaps TRBD1 (6 bases). The V gene's germline CDR1 is MDHEN and CDR2 SYDVKM. The CDR3 contains 12 residues. V was pared by 5 bases and J by 8 bases, with 12 bases between. The CDR3 DNA reads TGTGCCAGCAGTCCCACAGGGACCGGCTACACCTTC. Translation: CASSPTGTGYTF.

The chain combines TRBV12-5 with TRBJ2-1; no clear D gene. Between the trimmed V and J ends, which lost 1 base and 3 bases, there was a span of 10 bases. CDR1 is LGHNT and CDR2 is FRNRAP in the germline V gene. CDR3 length equals 15 residues. CDR3 sequence: CASGLGTSYYNEQFF. DNA for the CDR3: TGTGCTAGTGGTTTGGGGACGTCCTACTACAATGAGCAGTTCTTC.

The table lists this clonotype with many counts. One end of the junction does not line up with germline, which may come from a read error. This chain uses TRBV18 with TRBJ1-2; 8 bases line up with TRBD1. CDR3 length: 12 amino acids. Germline CDR1 KGHSH, CDR2 LQKENI. In DNA, the CDR3 is TGCGCCAGCAGCCCGGACAGGGATGGCTACACCTTC. Its protein is CASSPDRDGYTF.

This clonotype appeared many times. The chain carries TRBV18 and TRBJ1-1, with 7 bases identical to TRBD1. J was trimmed by 5 bases and V by 3 bases; bases with no gene match: 0. This CDR3 is built from 12 residues. Germline V gene sequence: CDR1 KGHSH, CDR2 LQKENI. DNA for the CDR3: TGTGCCAGCTCACCGGACAGGACTGAAGCTTTCTTT. As protein: CASSPDRTEAFF.

This clonotype was counted ten times or more. The CDR3 sequence is CSARFSGVTDTQYF. CDR3 nucleotides: TGCAGTGCCCGTTTTAGCGGGGTCACAGATACGCAGTATTTT. The chain combines TRBV20-1 with TRBJ2-3, with TRBD2 identical over 8 bases. This CDR3 has 14 residues. Germline V gives CDR1 DFQATT, CDR2 SNEGSKA (reference sequence). The V gene end was trimmed by 6 bases and the J gene end by 2 bases; junction bases not matched to a gene: 7.

The chain links TRBV12-3 or TRBV12-4 to TRBJ1-1, with 10 bases identical to TRBD1. The CDR3 spans 14 residues. V was clipped by 7 bases and J by 5 bases; unmatched bases: 7. CDR3 in DNA: TGTGCCAGCACCCAGGGGACAGGGGCGACTGAAGCTTTCTTT. As protein: CASTQGTGATEAFF.

The chain couples TRBV9 to TRBJ2-5, with D perhaps TRBD1 (6 bases). Looked up from germline, CDR1 is SGDLS and CDR2 is YYNGEE. V lost 0 bases to trimming and J lost 3 bases, with 12 bases between them. This CDR3 contains 15 residues. The CDR3 sequence: CASSVGVRGEETQYF. CDR3 sequence (DNA): TGTGCCAGCAGCGTAGGGGTCAGGGGTGAAGAGACCCAGTACTTC.

With respect to this clonotype: This clone may be a read error of a much larger clone one base away. The V and J genes are TRBV6-2 or TRBV6-3 and TRBJ2-7; D not certain. The J call may be wrong; the DNA end is better matched by TRBJ2-1. Germline lookup yields CDR1 MNHEY and CDR2 SVGEGT. The CDR3 is 17 residues long. CDR3 protein: CASSYLVGRRHSYEQFF. The CDR3 DNA reads TGTGCCAGCAGTTACTTGGTAGGCAGGAGACACTCCTACGAGCAGTTCTTC.

This clonotype came up many times. The V and J genes are TRBV20-1 and TRBJ1-4; D uncertain. V shed 0 bases and J shed 2 bases, with 10 bases lying between them. The length of the CDR3 is 15 residues. CDR1 DFQATT and CDR2 SNEGSKA come from the germline V gene (reference sequence). In nucleotides, the CDR3 is TGCAGTGCTAGAGATCTAGGCAGCACTAATGAAAAACTGTTTTTT. Amino acid sequence: CSARDLGSTNEKLFF.

This clonotype was seen repeatedly, ten times or more. The chain recombines TRBV7-2 with TRBJ2-6; no definite D call. V was clipped by 1 base and J by 2 bases, with 9 bases between them. Germline V gene lookup returns CDR1 SGHTA and CDR2 FQGNSA. The CDR3 sequence is 16 residues long. The CDR3 is CASSLVVGTGANVLTF. In nucleotides, the CDR3 is TGTGCCAGCAGCTTAGTTGTGGGGACTGGGGCCAACGTCCTGACTTTC.

This clonotype was counted a few times. This may be a read error, as it is one base from a much larger clone. The V call is TRBV5-5, the J call TRBJ2-1; no clear D gene. V was clipped by 0 bases and J by 5 bases, with 12 bases between them. The V gene's germline CDR1 is SGHKS and CDR2 YYEKEE (reference sequence). This CDR3 has 15 amino acids. CDR3 region: CASSLVRRAHNEQFF. In nucleotides, the CDR3 is TGTGCCAGCAGCTTGGTTCGCAGAGCCCACAATGAGCAGTTCTTC. Using reference TRBV5-5 and TRBJ2-1 for the parts outside the CDR3, the full variable domain is DAGVTQSPTHLIKTRGQQVTLRCSPISGHKSVSWYQQVLGQGPQFIFQYYEKEERGRGNFPDRFSARQFPNYSSELNVNALLLGDSALYLCASSLVRRAHNEQFFGPGTRLTVL.

This clonotype was counted many times. This chain connects TRBV20-1 to TRBJ2-1; TRBD2 matches 9 bases. CDR3 size: 16 residues. After removal of 2 bases from V and 4 bases from J, the junction contained 9 bases not matched to a gene. Germline CDR1 reads DFQATT; CDR2 reads SNEGSKA (reference sequence). The CDR3 region is CSARRRAAGGYNEQFF. The DNA for the CDR3 is TGCAGTGCTAGAAGGCGGGCGGCGGGAGGGTACAATGAGCAGTTCTTC.

V is TRBV2 and J is TRBJ1-4, with 10 bases matching TRBD1. V lost 6 bases and J lost 0; bases outside the gene matches: 1. This CDR3 is 15 amino acids long. CDR1 is SNHLY and CDR2 is FYNNEI in the germline V gene. The CDR3 DNA is TGTGCCAGCAGAGGGACAGGGGCAACTAATGAAAAACTGTTTTTT. Translation gives CASRGTGATNEKLFF.

As regards this clonotype: It may be a read error: a sequence one base away is much more abundant. The chain employs TRBV20-1 and TRBJ1-5; the D gene is possibly TRBD1 (5 bases). V dropped 0 bases and J dropped 4 bases, with 16 bases sitting between them. The CDR3 covers 16 residues. Per the germline V gene, CDR1 is DFQATT and CDR2 is SNEGSKA (reference sequence). CDR3 loop: CSARDSGRGSNQPQHF. The CDR3 DNA reads as TGCAGTGCTAGAGATTCAGGGCGCGGCTCGAATCAGCCCCAGCATTTT.

At least ten counts were recorded for this clonotype. The rearrangement uses TRBV2 and TRBJ2-5; 9 bases align to TRBD2. V lost 5 bases to trimming and J lost 2 bases; unmatched junction nucleotides: 9. CDR3 length equals 16 residues. Germline CDR1 and CDR2: SNHLY and FYNNEI. CDR3 protein: CASSPLTSGPQETQYF. CDR3 DNA: TGTGCCAGCAGTCCCCTGACTAGCGGACCACAAGAGACCCAGTACTTC.

The chain has TRBV6-5 and TRBJ2-5; D is uncertain. CDR1 is MNHEY and CDR2 is SVGAGI in the germline V gene. The CDR3 is 14 amino acids. V lost 0 bases to trimming and J lost 1 base, with 6 bases between them. The CDR3 reads CASSYSRSQETQYF. The CDR3 DNA follows: TGTGCCAGCAGTTACTCGAGATCCCAAGAGACCCAGTACTTC.

The chain carries TRBV19 and TRBJ1-5; D not certain. V was cut by 6 bases and J by 3 bases, with 6 bases left in between. Germline-derived CDR1 and CDR2 are LNHDA and SQIVND (reference sequence). The CDR3 consists of 12 residues. CDR3 region: CASRHSNQPQHF. The CDR3, as DNA: TGTGCCAGTAGACACTCCAATCAGCCCCAGCATTTT. The whole variable domain, remainder taken from reference TRBV19 and TRBJ1-5, is DGGITQSPKYLFRKEGQNVTLSCEQNLNHDAMYWYRQDPGQGLRLIYYSQIVNDFQKGDIAEGYSVSREKKESFPLTVTSAQKNPTAFYLCASRHSNQPQHFGDGTRLSIL.

The chain uses TRBV4-2 and TRBJ1-1, with D unclear. V shed 2 bases and J shed 4 bases, with 17 bases lying between them. The CDR3 loop spans 16 amino acids. Germline V lookup: CDR1 LGHNA, CDR2 YNFKEQ. CDR3 residues: CASSQLGPKSVTEAFF. CDR3 bases: TGTGCCAGCAGCCAACTCGGCCCGAAATCGGTCACTGAAGCTTTCTTT.

This clonotype was recorded at least ten times. Here the CDR3 reads CASSPMMGSEQFF. The DNA for the CDR3 is TGTGCCAGCAGCCCAATGATGGGCTCTGAGCAGTTCTTC. The rearrangement uses TRBV12-3 or TRBV12-4 and TRBJ2-1, with D unresolved. Trimming left V 6 bases short and J 9 bases short, with 15 bases between. The CDR3 totals 13 residues.